What follows are 18 T cell receptor beta chains derived from one specimen sequenced in a study of T cells after yellow fever vaccination. TCRdb used MiXCR to reprocess the 5' RACE reads, holding one entry per CDR3 protein. The table has some 54,000 distinct CDR3 sequences, about 6.3% seen once. The input for sequencing was CD8+ T cells not binding an NS4B(214-222) dextramer, sorted from PBMCs, taken approximately 40 days after the first yellow fever vaccination. The receptors here all came from a man younger than 35 who received the YFV17D yellow fever vaccine.

The chain employs TRBV14 and TRBJ2-1; 8 bases fit TRBD2. V shed 2 bases and J 0 bases; nucleotides not matched to a gene: 6. Per germline, CDR1 SGHDN and CDR2 FVKESK. CDR3 length: 17 amino acids. The CDR3 coding sequence is TGTGCCAGCAGCCAATGGACTAGCCCGAGCTCCTACAATGAGCAGTTCTTC. It codes for CASSQWTSPSSYNEQFF. The whole variable domain, remainder taken from reference TRBV14 and TRBJ2-1, is EAGVTQFPSHSVIEKGQTVTLRCDPISGHDNLYWYRRVMGKEIKFLLHFVKESKQDESGMPNNRFLAERTGGTYSTLKVQPAELEDSGVYFCASSQWTSPSSYNEQFFGPGTRLTVL.

This clonotype appeared many times. The rearrangement uses TRBV5-1 and TRBJ1-2, with TRBD1 matching over 7 bases. Trimming took 0 bases from V and 4 from J; bases not matched to a gene: 6. Germline CDR1 is SGHRS and CDR2 is YFSETQ. This CDR3 is built from 15 residues. As DNA, the CDR3 is TGCGCCAGCAGCTTGGACAGGGGCCCATCCTATGGCTACACCTTC. Its translation is CASSLDRGPSYGYTF.

The rearrangement uses TRBV4-2 and TRBJ2-1; TRBD1 matches at 9 bases. Germline trimming cut 5 bases from V and 5 bases from J; bases unmatched to any gene: 10. This CDR3 contains 16 residues. Per germline, CDR1 LGHNA and CDR2 YNFKEQ. CDR3 sequence: CASSTGQGVVDNEQFF. In nucleotides, the CDR3 is TGTGCCAGCAGCACGGGACAGGGTGTAGTGGACAATGAGCAGTTCTTC.

This clonotype was recorded at least ten times. This chain links TRBV7-9 with TRBJ2-5; 9 nucleotides line up with TRBD1. V lost 7 bases, J lost 5 bases, and 17 bases stayed unmatched. This CDR3 comprises 17 residues. The germline V gene encodes CDR1 SEHNR and CDR2 FQNEAQ (reference sequence). The CDR3 loop reads CASTPGQGFVRRETQYF. CDR3 coding DNA: TGTGCCAGCACACCGGGACAGGGCTTTGTTCGGCGGGAGACCCAGTACTTC.

This clonotype was seen a handful of times. The genes are TRBV11-1 and TRBJ2-1; 9 bases line up with TRBD1. CDR1 and CDR2 (germline): SGHAT, FQDESV (reference sequence). Trimming took 0 bases from V and 0 from J; bases not matched to a gene: 12. CDR3 length: 20 amino acids. Here the CDR3 reads CASSLAQGALIYLSYNEQFF. In nucleotides, the CDR3 is TGTGCCAGCAGCTTAGCACAGGGGGCCCTCATATACCTCTCCTACAATGAGCAGTTCTTC.

Only a few counts were recorded for this clonotype. The chain has TRBV9 and TRBJ1-1; D is uncertain. This CDR3 is 12 amino acids long. The V end was cut by 7 bases, the J end by 3 bases, with 10 bases between. Per germline, CDR1 SGDLS and CDR2 YYNGEE. The CDR3 reads CASGYKDTEAFF. Here the CDR3 DNA reads TGTGCCAGCGGTTATAAGGACACTGAAGCTTTCTTT.

To note about this clonotype: A much larger clone lies one base from this, so it may be a read error. This sequence joins TRBV29-1 and TRBJ2-2; tentative D call: TRBD1 (5 bases). Trimming cost V 2 bases and J 4 bases, with 14 bases left between them. Germline loops: CDR1 SQVTM, CDR2 ANQGSEA. CDR3 length: 15 amino acids. In DNA form, the CDR3 reads TGCAGCGTTGAAAGGGTGGGGCCGGGCACCGGGGAGCTGTTTTTT. This encodes CSVERVGPGTGELFF.

This clonotype was detected only a few times. This chain connects TRBV7-9 to TRBJ1-1; the D is unclear. The germline V gene encodes CDR1 SEHNR and CDR2 FQNEAQ (reference sequence). V lost 7 bases, J lost 2 bases, and 14 bases lay in between. CDR3 size: 14 residues. The CDR3 DNA reads TGTGCCAGCAACGAGTACAGCTCTAACACTGAAGCTTTCTTT. Its protein product is CASNEYSSNTEAFF.

This clonotype was seen a few times. The chain joins TRBV30 to TRBJ1-1; D is unresolved. This CDR3 is 13 amino acids long. Germline-derived CDR1 and CDR2 are GTSNPN and SVGIG (reference sequence). The germline V and J ends were trimmed by 0 bases and 1 base, with 6 bases remaining between them. The CDR3 is CAWSVLGNTEAFF. The DNA for the CDR3 is TGTGCCTGGAGTGTACTAGGGAACACTGAAGCTTTCTTT. Full variable domain (rest looked up from reference TRBV30 and TRBJ1-1): SQTIHQWPATLVQPVGSPLSLECTVEGTSNPNLYWYRQAAGRGLQLLFYSVGIGQISSEVPQNLSASRPQDRQFILSSKKLLLSDSGFYLCAWSVLGNTEAFFGQGTRLTVV.

The rearrangement uses TRBV7-2 and TRBJ1-1; D remains ambiguous. The CDR3 loop spans 14 amino acids. CDR1 and CDR2 from the germline V gene are SGHTA and FQGNSA. Trimming removed 7 bases at V and 0 bases at J, with 12 bases between. The CDR3 is CASIEAGMNTEAFF. As DNA, the CDR3 is TGTGCCAGCATCGAAGCGGGCATGAACACTGAAGCTTTCTTT.

The chain uses TRBV4-2 and TRBJ2-7, with 7 bases identical to TRBD2. Germline trimming cut 0 bases from V and 7 bases from J; bases unmatched to any gene: 6. CDR3 size: 14 residues. The germline V gene encodes CDR1 LGHNA and CDR2 YNFKEQ. The DNA for the CDR3 is TGTGCCAGCAGCCAAGATCCCCTAGCGGTAGAGCAGTACTTC. Protein sequence: CASSQDPLAVEQYF.

This chain links TRBV4-1 with TRBJ2-1, with D possibly TRBD2 on 5 matching bases. Germline V CDR1 and CDR2: MGHRA, YSYEKL. The CDR3 extends over 12 amino acids. The germline V and J ends were trimmed by 4 bases and 10 bases, with 11 bases remaining between them. CDR3 DNA sequence: TGCGCCAGCAGCCCCGACTATCCCGAGCAGTTCTTC. Residues: CASSPDYPEQFF.

A few counts support this clonotype. The genes are TRBV5-5 and TRBJ1-1; weak D call: TRBD1 (5 bases). The germline CDR1 and CDR2 sequences are SGHKS and YYEKEE (reference sequence). V shed 1 base and J shed 4 bases, with 8 bases lying between them. The CDR3 runs to 13 residues. CDR3 DNA sequence: TGTGCCAGCAGCTTGTGGGGCGCCACTGAAGCTTTCTTT. It specifies CASSLWGATEAFF.

Details on this clonotype: A read error may produce the germline difference seen at one junction end. The rearrangement joins TRBV7-8 to TRBJ2-7; TRBD1 might be the D (5 bases). This CDR3 has 12 amino acids. The germline V gene has CDR1 SGHVS and CDR2 FQNEAQ. The CDR3: CASTGLSYEKYF. For the CDR3, the DNA is TGTGCCAGTACAGGTCTCTCCTACGAGAAGTACTTC.

The chain links TRBV6-6 to TRBJ1-6, with no clear D. This CDR3 region has 16 residues. Trimming removed 0 bases from V and 5 bases from J, with 11 bases in between. The germline gives CDR1 MNHNY, CDR2 SVGAGI (reference sequence). CDR3 amino acids: CASSYSREGNNSPLHF. The CDR3 nucleotides are TGTGCCAGCAGTTACTCCCGGGAGGGAAATAATTCACCCCTCCACTTT.

This clonotype has just a few counts. V and J are TRBV7-9 and TRBJ1-1; D uncertain. Germline CDR1 and CDR2: SEHNR and FQNEAQ (reference sequence). Trimming removed 4 bases from V and 1 base from J, with 10 bases in between. The CDR3 sequence is 14 residues long. CDR3 sequence: CASSYSNTNTEAFF. The DNA of the CDR3 is TGTGCCAGCAGCTACTCTAACACGAACACTGAAGCTTTCTTT.

In its sample, this clonotype was seen a few times. The chain employs TRBV15 and TRBJ1-5; D not certain. Trimming cost V 3 bases and J 5 bases, with 17 bases left between them. In germline, CDR1 is LNHNV, CDR2 YYDKDF (reference sequence). The CDR3 loop spans 16 amino acids. The CDR3 DNA reads TGTGCCACCAGCAGCCCCGTAAGGGTAGAACATCAGCCCCAGCATTTT. Its translation: CATSSPVRVEHQPQHF.

The table lists this clonotype with many counts. V gene TRBV12-3 or TRBV12-4 combines with J gene TRBJ2-3, with 10 positions matching TRBD2. The CDR3 covers 17 residues. The J segment lost 4 bases and the V segment lost 4 bases, leaving 11 bases of the junction unmatched. The CDR3 reads CASSWDLAGEQADTQYF. The CDR3 DNA reads TGTGCCAGCAGTTGGGACCTAGCGGGGGAGCAGGCAGATACGCAGTATTTT.